The sequence of this T cell receptor beta chain was determined in a study of cytomegalovirus exposure and HLA in healthy donors. Germline V gene lookup returns CDR1 SQVTM and CDR2 ANQGSEA. Trimming shortened V by 7 bases and J by 7 bases, and 20 bases separated the two germline ends. The CDR3 totals 14 residues. 13 Jbeta primers and 60 Vbeta primers were used for the PCR. Profiling relied on immunoSEQ multiplex PCR, and the TCRdb table lists in-frame clones only, not all of them. Of 190,000 or so clones in the sample, 80% to 85% were seen once. Sequencing used PBMCs. This chain connects TRBV29-1 to TRBJ2-1, with D tentatively TRBD2 (6 bases). The receptor's source is a man between 45 and 60 years old in good health and CMV-seronegative. The CDR3 DNA reads TGCAGCGCCCCGGGACTCCCGATCGGAAATGAGCAGTTCTTC. The encoded protein is CSAPGLPIGNEQFF.